Listed here is a single T cell receptor (beta chain). Its matching antigen is unknown. The data were produced by immunoSEQ multiplex PCR, yet TCRdb's version contains in-frame clones alone and is incomplete. Among over 50,000 clones listed, around four fifths were seen once. CDR1 and CDR2 (germline): MNHEY, SMNVEV (reference sequence). The J segment lost 2 bases and the V segment lost 6 bases, leaving 6 bases of the junction unmatched. This CDR3 spans 15 amino acids. This record belongs to a study of OX40 agonist ivuxolimab in advanced cancers. Overall study: The patients' treatment was ivuxolimab, an agonistic anti-OX40 (CD134) antibody. Whole-study results and caveats: Averaged across samples, CD8+ T cells carried more expanded clones than CD4+ did.

The material sequenced was CD4+ or CD8+ T cells sorted from blood, taken in a trial of the OX40 agonist ivuxolimab. The receptor was isolated from an adult with an advanced solid tumor such as melanoma, head and neck, liver or kidney cancer. The chain links TRBV27 to TRBJ1-3, with 8 bases aligning to TRBD1. The CDR3 nucleotides read TGTGCCAGCAGCCTGACAGGGGTGGCTGGAAACACCATATATTTT. Residues: CASSLTGVAGNTIYF.